Below, one T cell receptor beta chain is given with its context. Its antigen is currently unknown. The entry originates in a study of OX40 agonist ivuxolimab in advanced cancers. Turning to the study itself: Dose-escalation cases comprised hepatocellular carcinoma, melanoma, renal cell or head and neck cancer. Cohort: approximately 79% men, mean age about 62, aged roughly 23 to 90. Partial responses were achieved by three patients: one hepatocellular carcinoma, two cutaneous melanoma. Study results and caveats: CD8+ T cells averaged more expanded clones than CD4+.

Per germline, CDR1 SGHVS and CDR2 FNYEAQ. CDR3 length: 16 amino acids. The J segment lost 6 bases and the V segment lost 8 bases, leaving 17 bases of the junction unmatched. Clones were read by immunoSEQ multiplex PCR, and TCRdb kept only the in-frame ones, dropping some. The repertoire includes 80,000 to 100,000 clones, roughly 94% of them detected once, and around 0.17% sits in the top ten. The sequencing here drew on CD4+ or CD8+ T cells sorted from blood, taken in a trial of the OX40 agonist ivuxolimab. This sequence was found in an adult with an advanced solid tumor such as melanoma, head and neck, liver or kidney cancer. This rearrangement joins TRBV7-6 to TRBJ1-1, with 8 bases that match TRBD1. In DNA, the CDR3 is TGTGCCAGCGGAGACGGGACAGGTGAATATGACGCTGAAGCTTTCTTT. The encoded protein is CASGDGTGEYDAEAFF.